The text below deals with one TCR beta chain. The entry originates in a study of blood T cell repertoires in COVID-19. About the study: The United States, Italy and Spain were the sources of the acute and convalescent COVID-19 samples. Sources were T cells, B-cell-depleted T cells, or PBMCs; the material itself was cDNA or gDNA.

This CDR3 contains 16 residues. Germline values: CDR1 LGHNA, CDR2 YSLEER. Trimming left V 2 bases short and J 2 bases short, with 15 bases between. Per the authors' pipeline: For nucleated cells, counts were estimated from reference gene primer amplification. TCRdb's table, derived via immunoSEQ multiplex PCR, lists solely in-frame clones and lacks some. The V and J calls and clone size are taken from that table; D and trimming were inferred from the DNA. The top ten clones hold 4% to 5.5% of a sample with more than 85,000 clones, roughly 75% of them seen once. The origin of this receptor is a human donor in a cohort sampled during active or convalescent COVID-19. Sequenced material: peripheral blood. The rearrangement uses TRBV4-3 and TRBJ2-5; a weak D match, TRBD1 (6 bases). The CDR3 here is CASSQSIGGTQETQYF. Written as DNA, the CDR3 is TGCGCCAGCAGCCAAAGCATAGGTGGGACACAAGAGACCCAGTACTTC.